Presented here are 16 T cell receptor beta chains from one specimen sequenced in a study of blood T cell repertoires in COVID-19 (dated by TCRdb to the early 2020s). The library was built by means of the immunoSEQ multiplex PCR assay. In its TCRdb copy, this immuneACCESS table keeps in-frame sequences only and misses some clones. Where compared with another copy, unresolved V genes explain less than half of these, and the others have no known cause. The sample table lists 150,000 or so clones, roughly four fifths of them with a count of one. The ten top clones hold around 8.4% of the sample. The sequenced sample was PBMCs or T cells enriched from blood (not recorded which). Receptors originate from a middle-aged man who had recovered from COVID-19.

This chain links TRBV27 with TRBJ1-5, with TRBD1 identical over 7 bases. This CDR3 comprises 13 residues. Germline values: CDR1 MNHEY, CDR2 SMNVEV (reference sequence). V dropped 4 bases and J dropped 5; count of bases not matched to a gene: 2. The CDR3 here is CASSWDSYQPQHF. As DNA, the CDR3 is TGTGCCAGCAGTTGGGACAGCTATCAGCCCCAGCATTTT.

CDR3 nucleotide sequence: TGTGCCAGCAGTTCCACTTTGGGTGTACGGGGGAATCAGCCCCAGCATTTT. Its translation: CASSSTLGVRGNQPQHF. V is TRBV7-2 and J is TRBJ1-5; D perhaps matches TRBD1 (5 bases). This CDR3 comprises 17 residues. From germline, CDR1 is SGHTA and CDR2 FQGNSA. V was trimmed by 6 bases and J by 4 bases, leaving 22 bases between them.

This rearrangement joins TRBV7-8 to TRBJ1-3; tentatively, D is TRBD1 (5 bases). Germline CDR1 and CDR2: SGHVS and FQNEAQ. There are 15 residues in the CDR3. Trimming stripped 1 base from V and 6 bases from J, with 13 bases between. CDR3 region: CASSLEVQGPNTIYF. CDR3 in DNA: TGTGCCAGCAGCTTAGAGGTTCAGGGTCCAAACACCATATATTTT.

The rearrangement uses TRBV7-9 and TRBJ1-1, with D unresolved. With 5 bases removed from V and 5 bases from J, the gap between germline ends came to 15 bases. This CDR3 is built from 14 residues. Germline V gene data show CDR1 as SEHNR and CDR2 as FQNEAQ (reference sequence). The CDR3 sequence: CASSPNNRETEAFF. The DNA for the CDR3 is TGTGCCAGCAGCCCGAACAATAGGGAGACTGAAGCTTTCTTT.

V gene TRBV12-2 combines with J gene TRBJ1-3; TRBD1, the table's D call, was not compared with the DNA. TRBV12-2 constitutes a pseudogene. CDR3 length: 16 residues. DNA of the CDR3: TGTGCAAGTCGCTTAGTTCAGGCTTTATCTGGAAACACCATATATTTT. It codes for CASRLVQALSGNTIYF.

V and J are TRBV14 and TRBJ1-2, with TRBD1 matching over 10 bases. This CDR3 contains 15 residues. The V and J ends lost 4 bases and 4 bases, in that order; junction bases with no gene match: 6. The germline V gene has CDR1 SGHDN and CDR2 FVKESK. The CDR3 protein is CASSLGTGARYGYTF. The CDR3 coding sequence is TGTGCCAGCAGCCTTGGGACAGGGGCCCGCTATGGCTACACCTTC. Complete variable domain (other parts from reference TRBV14 and TRBJ1-2): EAGVTQFPSHSVIEKGQTVTLRCDPISGHDNLYWYRRVMGKEIKFLLHFVKESKQDESGMPNNRFLAERTGGTYSTLKVQPAELEDSGVYFCASSLGTGARYGYTFGSGTRLTVV.

The J gene is TRBJ1-3, the V gene TRBV4-1; no definite D call. Looked up from germline, CDR1 is MGHRA and CDR2 is YSYEKL. Trimming left V 4 bases short and J 0 bases short, with 10 bases between. This CDR3 is 15 amino acids long. Here the CDR3 DNA reads TGCGCCAGCAGCCGCACTCCGAGCTCTGGAAACACCATATATTTT. Translating gives CASSRTPSSGNTIYF.

This clone was seen only once. This chain joins TRBV29-1 and TRBJ2-3; D might be TRBD2 (6 bases). CDR3 length: 14 residues. Germline CDR1 is SQVTM and CDR2 is ANQGSEA. The ends were cut back, 3 bases at V and 0 bases at J, with 10 bases in the middle. CDR3 protein: CSVDVSGSTDTQYF. CDR3 sequence (DNA): TGCAGCGTTGACGTTAGCGGCAGCACAGATACGCAGTATTTT.

The chain recombines TRBV6-5 with TRBJ1-2, with 9 bases lining up with TRBD1. CDR1 MNHEY and CDR2 SVGAGI come from the germline V gene. The CDR3 loop spans 14 amino acids. Germline trimming cut 11 bases from V and 0 bases from J; bases unmatched to any gene: 7. As DNA, the CDR3 is TGTGCCCGAGGGACAGGGACGTCTAACTATGGCTACACCTTC. This translates into CARGTGTSNYGYTF.

The chain is built from TRBV5-6 and TRBJ2-2; 8 bases are shared with TRBD2. This CDR3 has 16 amino acids. V lost 4 bases to trimming and J lost 1 base; unmatched junction nucleotides: 6. Germline CDR1 SGHDT, CDR2 YYEEEE. CDR3 DNA: TGTGCCAGCAGCAGAACTAGCGGACTGAACACCGGGGAGCTGTTTTTT. It yields the protein CASSRTSGLNTGELFF.

The gene calls are TRBV5-4 and TRBJ2-5, with 12 bases aligning to TRBD2. The CDR3 sequence is 16 residues long. V shed 2 bases and J 4 bases; nucleotides not matched to a gene: 6. Germline loops: CDR1 SGHNT, CDR2 YYREEE (reference sequence). The CDR3 is CASSFLAGGAVETQYF. The CDR3 DNA reads TGTGCCAGCAGCTTTCTAGCGGGGGGGGCAGTAGAGACCCAGTACTTC.

As regards this clone: A read error may produce the germline difference seen at one junction end. The CDR3 spells CARSRGGEGNQPQHF. In DNA form, the CDR3 reads TGTGCCCGCAGCCGAGGGGGGGAGGGCAATCAGCCCCAGCATTTT. V usage is TRBV9 and J usage is TRBJ1-5, with D possibly matching TRBD1 (6 bases). Per germline, CDR1 SGDLS and CDR2 YYNGEE. The CDR3 loop spans 15 amino acids.

The chain joins TRBV5-6 to TRBJ2-5; the D gene is possibly TRBD1 (6 bases). This CDR3 region has 12 residues. Trimming pared 3 bases from V and 4 bases from J, leaving 7 bases between. CDR1 and CDR2 (germline): SGHDT, YYEEEE. CDR3 coding DNA: TGTGCCAGCAGCTGGGGGCTAGAGACCCAGTACTTC. Protein product: CASSWGLETQYF.

This chain connects TRBV4-2 to TRBJ2-5; 12 bases are a match to TRBD2. The germline V gene has CDR1 LGHNA and CDR2 YNFKEQ. This CDR3 comprises 16 residues. V shed 4 bases, J shed 3 bases, and the junction held 6 bases outside the gene matches. The CDR3 region is CASSPNLAGGEETQYF. CDR3 in DNA: TGTGCCAGCAGCCCGAACCTAGCGGGGGGGGAAGAGACCCAGTACTTC.

This clone was counted a single time. The rearrangement joins TRBV7-9 to TRBJ1-1, with 9 bases identical to TRBD1. V shed 5 bases, J shed 2 bases, and the junction held 9 bases outside the gene matches. Germline-derived CDR1 and CDR2 are SEHNR and FQNEAQ (reference sequence). CDR3 length: 16 amino acids. The DNA for the CDR3 is TGTGCCAGCAGCCCCAACCCGGGACAGGGTAACACTGAAGCTTTCTTT. Translation: CASSPNPGQGNTEAFF.

The chain joins TRBV27 to TRBJ1-2; TRBD1 matches 7 bases. Per the germline V gene, CDR1 is MNHEY and CDR2 is SMNVEV (reference sequence). The junction had 11 bases not matched to a gene; V was cut back by 2 bases and J by 2 bases. The CDR3 is 17 residues long. CDR3 nucleotide sequence: TGTGCCAGCAGTTTACGGAGGGCACAGGGGCTGAACTATGGCTACACCTTC. This encodes CASSLRRAQGLNYGYTF.